A single sample gave rise to the 10 T cell receptor beta chains below, sequenced in a study of OX40 agonist ivuxolimab in advanced cancers. Assay used: immunoSEQ multiplex PCR; TCRdb lists only in-frame clones, some missing. The sample gives 60,000 to 85,000 clones, 77% of which show up once; 1.6% is in the top ten. The material was CD4+ or CD8+ T cells sorted from blood, obtained in a trial of the OX40 agonist ivuxolimab. The receptors derive from an adult with an advanced solid tumor such as melanoma, head and neck, liver or kidney cancer.

The genes are TRBV10-3 and TRBJ1-5; 7 bases fit TRBD1. The CDR3 extends over 16 amino acids. Germline CDR1 ENHRY, CDR2 SYGVKD. J gave up 4 bases and V 0 bases, and 6 bases lay outside the gene matches. Here the CDR3 reads CAISESYGTDNQPQHF. The CDR3 DNA reads TGTGCCATCAGTGAGTCGTACGGGACAGATAATCAGCCCCAGCATTTT.

The gene calls are TRBV4-2 and TRBJ2-7, with 8 nucleotides matching TRBD1. The CDR3 runs to 15 residues. Germline V CDR1 and CDR2: LGHNA, YNFKEQ. V shed 1 base, J shed 1 base, and the junction held 3 bases outside the gene matches. The DNA for the CDR3 is TGTGCCAGCAGCCAAGCGAGGGACAGGTCCTACGAGCAGTACTTC. This gives the protein CASSQARDRSYEQYF.

The chain joins TRBV2 to TRBJ2-2; D unclear. Per germline, CDR1 SNHLY and CDR2 FYNNEI. With 6 bases removed from V and 6 bases from J, the gap between germline ends came to 14 bases. The CDR3 is 14 amino acids. The CDR3 region is CASRGKFLSGELFF. CDR3 DNA sequence: TGTGCCAGCAGGGGTAAATTTCTGTCCGGGGAGCTGTTTTTT.

The chain is built from TRBV29-1 and TRBJ2-3, with 8 bases that match TRBD1. Germline trimming cut 1 base from V and 1 base from J; bases unmatched to any gene: 4. The CDR3 spans 15 residues. Germline CDR1 is SQVTM and CDR2 is ANQGSEA. CDR3 in amino acids: CSVEAGGRRTDTQYF. The DNA for the CDR3 is TGCAGCGTTGAAGCAGGGGGCCGCCGCACAGATACGCAGTATTTT.

V usage is TRBV27 and J usage is TRBJ2-7; D is perhaps TRBD2 (6 bases). Germline CDR1 is MNHEY and CDR2 is SMNVEV (reference sequence). Deletions cut 5 bases from V and 3 bases from J, with 14 bases between. The CDR3 sequence is 14 residues long. The CDR3 DNA is TGTGCCAGCAGTGTGACTAGGGTTGACTACGAGCAGTACTTC. It specifies CASSVTRVDYEQYF.

The chain employs TRBV5-1 and TRBJ2-5, with 8 nucleotides matching TRBD2. The CDR3 runs to 16 residues. CDR1 is SGHRS and CDR2 is YFSETQ in the germline V gene. V gave up 0 bases and J gave up 0 bases; unmatched junction bases: 4. The CDR3, as DNA: TGCGCCAGCAGCTTGGGGACTAGCAAATACCAAGAGACCCAGTACTTC. Translated, it gives CASSLGTSKYQETQYF.

The gene calls are TRBV11-1 and TRBJ1-2; no definite D call. The V gene's germline CDR1 is SGHAT and CDR2 FQDESV (reference sequence). Trimming pared 1 base from V and 2 bases from J, leaving 5 bases between. The CDR3 is 13 residues long. The CDR3 is CASSLGINYGYTF. The DNA of the CDR3 is TGTGCCAGCAGCTTAGGGATCAACTATGGCTACACCTTC.

This sequence joins TRBV19 and TRBJ2-3; 10 bases align to TRBD1. Germline CDR1 is LNHDA and CDR2 is SQIVND (reference sequence). This CDR3 has 14 amino acids. V lost 8 bases and J lost 4; bases outside the gene matches: 6. The CDR3 protein is CASSDRGLSDTQYF. CDR3 coding DNA: TGTGCCAGTTCTGACAGGGGGCTTTCAGATACGCAGTATTTT.

The chain combines TRBV18 with TRBJ1-1; 7 nucleotides align to TRBD1. The V segment lost 2 bases and the J segment 4 bases; nucleotides outside the gene matches: 7. The CDR3 is 15 residues long. Germline CDR1 reads KGHSH; CDR2 reads LQKENI. The CDR3 sequence is CASSPVTGASTEAFF. CDR3 in DNA: TGTGCCAGCTCACCAGTTACAGGGGCGAGCACTGAAGCTTTCTTT.

The chain has TRBV7-6 and TRBJ2-5; 9 bases are a match to TRBD1. J was trimmed by 4 bases and V by 1 base; bases with no gene match: 7. CDR1 and CDR2 (germline): SGHVS, FNYEAQ. The CDR3 contains 16 residues. This CDR3 is CASSLGGQGWVETQYF. CDR3 in DNA: TGTGCCAGCAGCTTAGGGGGACAGGGCTGGGTAGAGACCCAGTACTTC.